These T cell receptor beta chains were read from a single sample in a study of blood T cell repertoires in COVID-19. Generated by immunoSEQ multiplex PCR, the TCRdb table keeps only in-frame clones and is missing some. The profile shows about 50,000 clones, about 84% of them singletons. Sequencing was done on a sample of peripheral blood. These receptors were collected from a man aged 55-75 years with acute or convalescent COVID-19. CDR3s include the opening cysteine and the closing phenylalanine or tryptophan. The D gene is left open where the match is weak. For some rows the clone size is stated as once, few or many, or as a class when expanded; others skip it.

D gene: TRBD1
J gene: TRBJ1-1
clone size: .
V gene: TRBV28
CDR3 DNA: TGTGCCAGCAGTCCCACAAGACAGGGGAACGAAGCTTTCTTT
CDR3 protein: CASSPTRQGNEAFF

D gene: TRBD2
J gene: TRBJ2-3
clone size: .
V gene: TRBV4-1
CDR3 DNA: TGCGCCAGCAGCCAAGATCCCCCCCGCGGGGGGGCTAGCACAGATACGCAGTATTTT
CDR3 protein: CASSQDPPRGGASTDTQYF

D gene: TRBD2
J gene: TRBJ2-1
clone size: .
V gene: TRBV9
CDR3 DNA: TGTGCCAGCAGCGCGAGGGAGGGATGGGATGAGCAGTTCTTC
CDR3 protein: CASSAREGWDEQFF

D gene: .
J gene: TRBJ1-2
clone size: .
V gene: TRBV7-9
CDR3 DNA: TGTGCCAGCAGCCACGTCAGGGATCTCTATGGCTACACCTTC
CDR3 protein: CASSHVRDLYGYTF

D gene: TRBD2
J gene: TRBJ2-3
clone size: .
V gene: TRBV29-1
CDR3 DNA: TGCAGCGTTGAAGCAGTTGTTAGGAGCGGGGGAACAGATACGCAGTATTTT
CDR3 protein: CSVEAVVRSGGTDTQYF

D gene: .
J gene: TRBJ1-2
clone size: .
V gene: TRBV29-1
CDR3 DNA: TGCAGCGTTGGCCAGGAGGGCCTCTATGGCTACACCTTC
CDR3 protein: CSVGQEGLYGYTF

D gene: TRBD1
J gene: TRBJ1-6
clone size: .
V gene: TRBV19
CDR3 DNA: TGTGCCAGTAGTTCCCTTCCTCCGGGACAGGGCAATTCACCCCTCCACTTT
CDR3 protein: CASSSLPPGQGNSPLHF

D gene: .
J gene: TRBJ2-6
clone size: many
V gene: TRBV7-9
CDR3 DNA: TGTGCCAGCAGCTCGACATTCCGTGATCACGGGGCCAACGTCCTGACTTTC
CDR3 protein: CASSSTFRDHGANVLTF

D gene: .
J gene: TRBJ2-1
clone size: .
V gene: TRBV12-3/TRBV12-4
CDR3 DNA: TGTGCCAGCAGTTTAGGAGGTGAGCAGTTCTTC
CDR3 protein: CASSLGGEQFF

D gene: .
J gene: TRBJ1-5
clone size: once
V gene: TRBV27
CDR3 DNA: TGTGCCAGCAGTTATATGGGCTCCAATCAGCCCCAGCATTTT
CDR3 protein: CASSYMGSNQPQHF

D gene: TRBD1
J gene: TRBJ1-2
clone size: .
V gene: TRBV5-8
CDR3 DNA: TGTGCCAGCAGCCTTGGACAGGTCTGGGGCTACACCTTC
CDR3 protein: CASSLGQVWGYTF